Described below is a single T cell receptor beta chain sequence and its context. Its specific antigen is unknown. Base qualities are missing; no much larger clone stands one base away. The data belong to a study of cytomegalovirus exposure and HLA in healthy donors (dated by TCRdb to the late 2010s). In the study overall: According to a later analysis, the 110 or so validation repertoires were produced on the same platform as the 700 or so repertoires of the first cohort. In addition to the first cohort of approximately 670 subjects, a separate validation cohort of 130 or so different subjects was used. To predict cytomegalovirus infection status, the study brought together high-throughput TCR immunosequencing, statistical association of individual TCRs with disease status, and machine learning. The study aimed to test whether signatures of past pathogen exposure could be identified by cataloging public T cell receptors. What the authors observed across the whole study: The validation cohort had no HLA typing available for a later analysis, so co-occurrence within that cohort was assessed over all 130 or so repertoires. Of the cluster scores, about 94% were above 0 in a later analysis, which found that TCRs clustered in the first cohort also tended to co-occur in the 95 to 150 validation repertoires. The authors suggested that the approach could potentially be extended to other disease states and immunological phenotypes. Most TCR sequences were seen in very few donors, while some public TCRs were found in many individuals. The classifier was reported to diagnose cytomegalovirus status with high specificity and sensitivity in both the original and validation cohorts. A total of 150 or so TCR beta chains were listed by the study as associated with cytomegalovirus. A few of the identified cytomegalovirus-associated TCR beta chains were confirmed in vitro to be specific for cytomegalovirus antigens.

The donors were included in the validation cohort of roughly 120 subjects, a group kept apart from the roughly 700-subject first cohort. The library came from the immunoSEQ multiplex PCR assay. The authors' analysis ran thus. A statistical classification framework was built to diagnose cytomegalovirus status from the catalog of TCR beta chain sequences. TCRdb stores this immuneACCESS table with in-frame sequences only. Part of the clones is absent; in the studies checked, under half of the shortfall reflects unresolved V genes, and no reason is known for the rest. V, J and clone size reflect that table, while D and trimming were determined from the DNA. This sample is represented by around 170,000 clones; 88% of them were singletons. The top ten hold about 3% of the sample. Clipping removes 1 base from V and 6 bases from J, with 10 as the unmatched junction base count. CDR3 length: 17 amino acids, cysteine to phenylalanine. Of all the DNA, just the CDR3 is kept, 51 bases in frame from base 1. The germline V gene specifies SGHRS as CDR1 and YFSETQ as CDR2.

The specimen was PBMCs. The receptor comes from a man aged 18 to 35 in good health and CMV-seronegative. The receptor chain draws on TRBV5-1 and TRBJ2-1; 10 central bases correspond to TRBD2. The CDR3 protein: CASSLWTSGRAANEQFF. Here is the DNA: TGCGCCAGCAGCTTGTGGACTAGCGGCCGAGCGGCCAATGAGCAGTTCTTC.